This is a list of T cell receptor beta chains from one sample in a study of human T cells and chemical hapten exposure. From the RACE reads, TCRdb called clonotypes with MiXCR, one entry per CDR3 protein. The profile shows about 78,000 distinct CDR3 sequences, 7.5% to 9.5% of them singletons. Sample: whole blood, taken in connection with sensitization to the hapten diphenylcyclopropenone (DPC). Receptor source: a woman between 50 and 59 years old with alopecia areata. Some clones in this sample may be carry-over from other donors' samples. The CDR3 runs from the conserved cysteine through the conserved F or W. The D gene is left open where the match is weak. Size values are once, few and many counts, or a class for expanded clones, and some rows have none.

>-|TRBV20-1|TRBJ2-3|-
CSAMRGTDTQYF
TGCAGTGCTATGCGGGGCACAGATACGCAGTATTTT
>-|TRBV2|TRBJ2-5|-
CASARALQETQYF
TGTGCCAGCGCTCGGGCACTTCAAGAGACCCAGTACTTC
>many|TRBV3-1|TRBJ1-1|TRBD1
CASSPRDSINTEAFF
TGTGCCAGCAGCCCCCGGGACAGCATCAACACTGAAGCTTTCTTT
>-|TRBV12-3/TRBV12-4|TRBJ2-7|TRBD2
CASRERESSYEQYF
TGTGCCAGCAGGGAGCGGGAGTCCTCCTACGAGCAGTACTTC
>few|TRBV5-8|TRBJ1-1|TRBD1
CASSQTGGSTEAFF
TGTGCCAGCAGCCAGACAGGGGGAAGCACTGAAGCTTTCTTT
>-|TRBV12-3/TRBV12-4|TRBJ2-5|TRBD2
CASSSWTSGAEETQYF
TGTGCCAGCAGTTCGTGGACTAGCGGGGCCGAAGAGACCCAGTACTTC
>-|TRBV5-1|TRBJ2-7|TRBD2
CASSLVGGDEQYF
TGCGCCAGCAGCTTGGTCGGGGGGGACGAGCAGTACTTC
>few|TRBV18|TRBJ1-3|-
CASAQDSGNTIYF
TGTGCCAGCGCACAGGACTCTGGAAACACCATATATTTT
>-|TRBV4-3|TRBJ2-3|TRBD1
CASSEGTGFGTDTQYF
TGCGCCAGCAGCGAAGGGACAGGGTTTGGCACAGATACGCAGTATTTT
>few|TRBV2|TRBJ2-2|TRBD2
CASSDSGANTGELFF
TGTGCCAGCAGCGATAGCGGGGCCAACACCGGGGAGCTGTTTTTT
>few|TRBV18|TRBJ1-6|TRBD1
CASSPLDRTSSYNSPLHF
TGTGCCAGCTCACCCTTGGACAGGACTAGCTCCTATAATTCACCCCTCCACTTT
>-|TRBV4-1|TRBJ2-6|TRBD1
CASSQLTGGSGANVLTF
TGCGCCAGCAGCCAACTGACAGGGGGGTCCGGGGCCAACGTCCTGACTTTC
>-|TRBV12-3/TRBV12-4|TRBJ1-1|-
CASGDGGIRAFF
TGTGCCAGCGGCGACGGGGGTATCAGAGCTTTCTTT
>few|TRBV30|TRBJ1-5|-
CAWSVPGFSNQPQHF
TGTGCCTGGAGTGTACCGGGTTTCAGCAATCAGCCCCAGCATTTT
>few|TRBV11-2|TRBJ2-1|-
CASSLDPGGGEQFF
TGTGCCAGCAGCTTAGATCCAGGGGGGGGTGAGCAGTTCTTC
>-|TRBV18|TRBJ2-3|-
CASSPIPVADTQYF
TGTGCCAGCTCACCCATCCCCGTCGCAGATACGCAGTATTTT
>-|TRBV9|TRBJ2-5|-
CASSVVAGPQETQYF
TGTGCCAGCAGCGTAGTTGCTGGCCCCCAAGAGACCCAGTACTTC
>few|TRBV27|TRBJ1-2|-
CASSLGGHLYGYTF
TGTGCCAGCAGTTTAGGGGGGCACCTCTATGGCTACACCTTC
>many|TRBV6-5|TRBJ2-7|-
CASRPSGDSREQYF
TGTGCCAGCAGACCTTCAGGGGATAGTCGCGAGCAGTACTTC
>many|TRBV29-1|TRBJ1-1|-
CSVLNTEAFF
TGCAGCGTTCTGAACACTGAAGCTTTCTTT
>many|TRBV7-2|TRBJ1-1|TRBD1
CASSLGTGSTEAFF
TGTGCCAGCAGCTTGGGGACAGGGTCCACTGAAGCTTTCTTT
>few|TRBV7-9|TRBJ1-2|-
CASSLDPYRVSFYGYTF
TGTGCCAGCAGCTTAGACCCCTACAGAGTGTCCTTCTATGGCTACACCTTC
>-|TRBV6-2/TRBV6-3|TRBJ2-1|-
CASTGGRNEQFF
TGTGCCAGCACCGGTGGGAGGAATGAGCAGTTCTTC
>many|TRBV11-2|TRBJ1-6|-
CASSLGLNNSPLHF
TGTGCCAGCAGCTTAGGGCTCAATAATTCACCCCTCCACTTT
>many|TRBV20-1|TRBJ1-1|-
CSARDRAQTEAFF
TGCAGTGCTAGAGATAGAGCACAGACTGAAGCTTTCTTT
>-|TRBV4-3|TRBJ2-7|TRBD2
CASSQERGSYEQYF
TGCGCCAGCAGCCAAGAGCGGGGGTCCTACGAGCAGTACTTC
>few|TRBV6-1|TRBJ2-3|TRBD2
CASSGGEGADTQYF
TGTGCCAGCAGTGGGGGGGAGGGAGCAGATACGCAGTATTTT
>-|TRBV2|TRBJ2-5|TRBD1
CASTTTGVETQYF
TGTGCCAGCACCACGACAGGGGTAGAGACCCAGTACTTC
>-|TRBV7-9|TRBJ2-5|-
CASSLDQTQYF
TGTGCCAGCAGCTTAGACCAGACCCAGTACTTC
>-|TRBV4-1|TRBJ1-6|TRBD1
CASSQDRQGDSPLHF
TGCGCCAGCAGCCAAGATCGACAGGGGGATTCACCCCTCCACTTT
>-|TRBV7-6|TRBJ2-2|-
CASSLATVDTGELFF
TGTGCCAGCAGCTTAGCCACAGTGGACACCGGGGAGCTGTTTTTT
>-|TRBV19|TRBJ2-3|TRBD1
CASSTGTGLDTQYF
TGTGCCAGTAGTACCGGGACAGGGCTAGATACGCAGTATTTT
>-|TRBV29-1|TRBJ2-3|-
CSVEGGPLWADTQYF
TGCAGCGTTGAGGGGGGGCCCCTGTGGGCAGATACGCAGTATTTT
>many|TRBV27|TRBJ1-5|-
CASSFTGGGWQPQHF
TGTGCCAGCAGTTTTACCGGGGGCGGTTGGCAGCCCCAGCATTTT
>-|TRBV5-4|TRBJ2-3|TRBD2
CASSPSSGGPDTQYF
TGTGCCAGCAGCCCGTCCAGCGGGGGTCCAGATACGCAGTATTTT
>-|TRBV29-1|TRBJ2-7|-
CSVVGAYEQYF
TGCAGCGTTGTTGGGGCGTACGAGCAGTACTTC
>-|TRBV11-3|TRBJ2-7|-
CASSLAAGYEQYF
TGTGCCAGCAGCTTAGCCGCAGGTTACGAGCAGTACTTC
>many|TRBV4-2|TRBJ1-1|-
CASSQDEEKGEAFF
TGTGCCAGCAGCCAAGATGAGGAGAAGGGCGAAGCTTTCTTT
>few|TRBV4-2|TRBJ1-1|-
CASSQDQGTNTEAFF
TGTGCCAGCAGCCAAGATCAGGGAACGAACACTGAAGCTTTCTTT
>-|TRBV30|TRBJ2-3|-
CAWSQLNTDTQYF
TGTGCCTGGAGCCAGCTGAACACAGATACGCAGTATTTT
>many|TRBV2|TRBJ1-5|-
CASSEADVSNQPQHF
TGTGCCAGCAGTGAAGCGGATGTTAGCAATCAGCCCCAGCATTTT
>-|TRBV29-1|TRBJ1-1|TRBD1
CSTIRGRTEAFF
TGCAGCACGATCAGGGGGCGTACTGAAGCTTTCTTT
>-|TRBV11-2|TRBJ2-2|-
CASSLAIPGDRNTGELFF
TGTGCCAGCAGCTTAGCTATCCCCGGAGATAGGAACACCGGGGAGCTGTTTTTT
>many|TRBV5-1|TRBJ2-3|-
CASSLAATDTQYF
TGCGCCAGCAGCTTAGCGGCCACAGATACGCAGTATTTT
>-|TRBV19|TRBJ1-5|TRBD1
CASSRTGIQPQHF
TGTGCCAGTAGTAGGACAGGGATTCAGCCCCAGCATTTT
>few|TRBV20-1|TRBJ2-3|TRBD2
CSARRGLAGTDTQYF
TGCAGTGCTCGCCGGGGACTAGCGGGCACAGATACGCAGTATTTT
>-|TRBV11-2|TRBJ2-1|TRBD2
CASSLGLSNEQFF
TGTGCCAGCAGCCTGGGACTATCTAATGAGCAGTTCTTC
>-|TRBV12-3/TRBV12-4|TRBJ2-4|TRBD1
CASSSGGSKNIQYF
TGTGCCAGCAGTTCAGGGGGCTCCAAAAACATTCAGTACTTC
>-|TRBV11-2|TRBJ2-3|TRBD1
CASSSLTGVPDTQYF
TGTGCCAGCAGCTCCTTGACAGGGGTGCCAGATACGCAGTATTTT
>few|TRBV29-1|TRBJ1-4|TRBD1
CSGWGQTNEKLFF
TGCAGCGGTTGGGGACAGACTAATGAAAAACTGTTTTTT
>-|TRBV2|TRBJ2-6|-
CASSVLGISGANVLTF
TGTGCCAGCAGTGTCTTGGGAATCTCTGGGGCCAACGTCCTGACTTTC
>few|TRBV30|TRBJ2-7|TRBD2
CASAGSQIVNEQYF
TGTGCCTCAGCGGGGAGCCAGATTGTGAACGAGCAGTACTTC
>-|TRBV20-1|TRBJ2-4|TRBD1
CSAPNPQGAGNIQYF
TGCAGTGCTCCGAACCCCCAGGGGGCGGGAAACATTCAGTACTTC
>-|TRBV20-1|TRBJ2-1|TRBD2
CSARVNSGSSYNEQFF
TGCAGTGCTAGAGTCAATAGCGGGAGCTCCTACAATGAGCAGTTCTTC
>many|TRBV5-1|TRBJ1-1|TRBD1
CASSSGQGAGTEAFF
TGCGCCAGCAGCTCGGGACAGGGGGCAGGCACTGAAGCTTTCTTT